Listed here is a single TCR beta chain. Looked up from germline, CDR1 is SGHRS and CDR2 is YFSETQ. Unmatched junction bases numbered 16, after V lost 4 bases and J lost 7 bases. The CDR3 sequence is 17 residues long. The time point: after dendritic cell vaccination, including at tumor progression/relapse. Only patients with spare fresh-frozen tumor and over two years of follow-up were included. This entry comes from a study of glioma-infiltrating T cells after dendritic cell vaccination. Profiled with immunoSEQ multiplex PCR; TCRdb holds only in-frame clones, not every one. The sample contains tens of thousands of clones, approximately 80% of which appear only once.

V and J are TRBV5-1 and TRBJ2-3; 9 positions match TRBD1. Sequencing was performed on blood, taken after dendritic cell vaccination. This receptor was taken from a human donor with glioblastoma. CDR3 coding DNA: TGCGCCAGCAGCCCTTCCACCGGGACAGGGAGGACGAATACGCAGTATTTT. It translates to CASSPSTGTGRTNTQYF.